The clone carrying this TCR beta chain has only a few counts. The CDR3 loop spans 16 amino acids. The germline V gene has CDR1 MNHEY and CDR2 SVGEGT. Trimming took 5 bases from V and 2 from J, leaving 16 bases between them. The sample belongs to a study of blood T cells in healthy people across ages. Then a second PCR, running about 7 to 11 cycles, was carried out with a sample-barcoded 5' primer and a J-beta primer mix. TCRdb reanalysed the 5' RACE reads using MiXCR and keeps one entry per CDR3 protein. In the table there are hundreds of thousands of distinct CDR3 sequences, 25% to 35% of which are singletons.

The material sequenced was blood. V gene TRBV6-2 or TRBV6-3 combines with J gene TRBJ1-5, with D perhaps matching TRBD1 (5 bases). The TCR was taken from a woman over 75 in good health. The CDR3 coding sequence is TGTGCCAGCAGTCGCCCCAGCCCCAGGGGCAATCAGCCCCAGCATTTT. It specifies CASSRPSPRGNQPQHF.